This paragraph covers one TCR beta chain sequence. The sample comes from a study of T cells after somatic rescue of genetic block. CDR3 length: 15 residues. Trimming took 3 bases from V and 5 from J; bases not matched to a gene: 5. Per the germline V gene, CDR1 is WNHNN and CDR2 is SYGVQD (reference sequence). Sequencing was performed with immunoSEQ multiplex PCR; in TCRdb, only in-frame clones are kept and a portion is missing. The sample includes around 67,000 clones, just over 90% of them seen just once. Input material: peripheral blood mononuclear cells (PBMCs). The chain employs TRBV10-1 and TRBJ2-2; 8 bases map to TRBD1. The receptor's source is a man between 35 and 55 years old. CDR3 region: CASSDTGGKTGELFF. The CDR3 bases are TGCGCCAGCAGTGATACAGGGGGAAAAACCGGGGAGCTGTTTTTT.